These 8 T cell receptor beta chains were sequenced from one sample in a study of molecular identifiers for immune sequencing clone quantification. TCRdb reanalysed the PCR reads using MiXCR and keeps one entry per CDR3 protein. The sample lists roughly 630,000 distinct CDR3 sequences, 25% occurring once. The sample consisted of naive CD8+ T cells from blood, with Jurkat cell RNA spiked in. The subset here: FACS-sorted CD8+CD4-CCR7+CD45RA+ naive T cells. Source of these receptors: a human donor in good health. Some libraries in this study had Jurkat cell RNA spiked in.

This sequence joins TRBV7-9 and TRBJ2-7; TRBD2 might be the D (5 bases). This CDR3 contains 15 residues. Trimming took 0 bases from V and 4 from J, leaving 13 bases between them. CDR1 SEHNR and CDR2 FQNEAQ come from the germline V gene (reference sequence). Here the CDR3 DNA reads TGTGCCAGCAGCTTAGCGACGGGGAGCATTTACGAGCAGTACTTC. It translates to CASSLATGSIYEQYF.

This clonotype was observed at least ten times. The CDR3 here is CASSVQQGVLTF. In nucleotides, the CDR3 is TGTGCCAGCAGCGTCCAACAGGGCGTCCTGACTTTC. The rearrangement uses TRBV7-2 and TRBJ2-6, with a possible D match to TRBD1 (6 bases). The CDR3 is 12 amino acids. Trimming took 5 bases from V and 12 from J, leaving 11 bases between them. Germline CDR1 is SGHTA and CDR2 is FQGNSA. Based on the CDR3 plus reference TRBV7-2 and TRBJ2-6, the full variable domain is GAGVSQSPSNKVTEKGKDVELRCDPISGHTALYWYRQSLGQGLEFLIYFQGNSAPDKSGLPSDRFSAERTGGSVSTLTIQRTQQEDSAVYLCASSVQQGVLTFGAGSRLTVL.

This clonotype was counted at least ten times. V is TRBV29-1 and J is TRBJ2-7, with 7 bases identical to TRBD1. Germline lookup yields CDR1 SQVTM and CDR2 ANQGSEA. V was pared by 4 bases and J by 2 bases, with 5 bases of the junction left unmatched. The CDR3 length is 13 residues. The CDR3 nucleotides are TGCAGCGTTGCCCCGGGACAGACCTACGAGCAGTACTTC. Its protein is CSVAPGQTYEQYF.

In regard to this clonotype: With a much larger clone just one base away, this may be a read error. The V gene is TRBV30, the J gene TRBJ2-1; D is unclear. V lost 0 bases and J 8 bases, leaving 11 bases between the germline ends. The CDR3 contains 13 residues. The germline V gene encodes CDR1 GTSNPN and CDR2 SVGIG (reference sequence). CDR3: CAWSVLARDEQFF. CDR3 nucleotide sequence: TGTGCCTGGAGTGTACTGGCAAGGGATGAGCAGTTCTTC.

Turning to this clonotype: One base away lies a much larger clone, so this may be a sequencing read error. The chain is built from TRBV6-2 or TRBV6-3 and TRBJ2-3; no clear D. The CDR3 runs 15 residues. V was clipped by 0 bases and J by 4 bases, with 11 bases between them. Germline V CDR1 and CDR2: MNHEY, SVGEGT. CDR3 nucleotide sequence: TGTGCCAGCAGTTACTCGCACCCCGCGGCAGATACGCAGTATTTT. Amino acid sequence: CASSYSHPAADTQYF.

As regards this clonotype: Just one base apart from a much larger clone, this may be a read error. The V call is TRBV12-3 or TRBV12-4, the J call TRBJ1-1; no reliable D call. The CDR3 has 12 residues. CDR3 residues: CASSHGRPEAFF. CDR3 DNA sequence: TGTGCCAGCAGTCATGGCAGACCTGAGGCTTTCTTT.

In the case of this clonotype: A clone one base away is much larger, so this may be a read error. This chain joins TRBV28 and TRBJ1-4; no clear D gene. The CDR3 length is 14 residues. The germline CDR1 and CDR2 sequences are MDHEN and SYDVKM. Trimming left V 5 bases short and J 0 bases short, with 7 bases between. CDR3 in DNA: TGTGCCAGCAGTCTGAACGCAACTAATGAAAAACTGTTTTTT. Amino acid sequence: CASSLNATNEKLFF.

The chain carries TRBV11-2 and TRBJ2-1, with no clear D. This CDR3 region has 15 residues. Germline CDR1 is SGHAT and CDR2 is FQNNGV. Trimming took off 4 bases at V and 8 bases at J, with 18 bases between the two ends. CDR3 protein: CASSSSNLARDEQFF. The CDR3, as DNA: TGTGCCAGCAGCTCTTCCAACTTAGCTCGGGATGAGCAGTTCTTC.